This TCR beta chain was captured in a study of sequential checkpoint blockade in melanoma. Study-wide results and limits: Mutational load did not correlate with tumor T-cell fraction or clonality.

Regarding treatment: randomized to nivolumab then ipilimumab (arm A) or the reverse (arm B). DNA-damaging chemotherapy had not been given to any patient beforehand. The length of the CDR3 is 15 residues. CDR1 is SGHRS and CDR2 is YFSETQ in the germline V gene. V lost 3 bases to trimming and J lost 4 bases, with 13 bases between them. This clone was counted once. Antigen unknown. Profiled with immunoSEQ multiplex PCR; TCRdb holds only in-frame clones, not every one. The data hold approximately 5,300 clones, with 20% to 30% observed a single time. This rearrangement joins TRBV5-1 to TRBJ1-4, with D possibly being TRBD1 (5 bases). Source: tumor tissue (inferred from file names), taken from a patient given nivolumab and ipilimumab in sequence. The TCR sequence derives from a human donor with melanoma. CDR3 DNA: TGCGCCAGCAGCTCGAGACAGCGAGGTAATGAAAAACTGTTTTTT. This encodes CASSSRQRGNEKLFF.